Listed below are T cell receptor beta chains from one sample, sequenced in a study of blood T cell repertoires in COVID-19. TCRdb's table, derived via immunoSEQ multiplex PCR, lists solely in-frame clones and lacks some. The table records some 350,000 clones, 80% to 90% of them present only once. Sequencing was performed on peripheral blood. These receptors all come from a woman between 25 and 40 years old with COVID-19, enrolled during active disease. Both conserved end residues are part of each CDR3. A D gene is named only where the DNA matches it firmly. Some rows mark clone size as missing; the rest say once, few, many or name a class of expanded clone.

DNA: TGTGCCAGCTCACCACTACTGACAGGGGGCTATGGCTACACCTTC
CDR3: CASSPLLTGGYGYTF
D: TRBD1
V: TRBV18
J: TRBJ1-2
size: once

DNA: TGCGCCAGCAGCATCGGGACAGGCAAACAAGAGACCCAGTACTTC
CDR3: CASSIGTGKQETQYF
D: TRBD1
V: TRBV5-1
J: TRBJ2-5
size: NA

DNA: TGTGCCAGTACACCGAGAACACAGGGGGGCACTGAAGCTTTCTTT
CDR3: CASTPRTQGGTEAFF
D: TRBD1
V: TRBV19
J: TRBJ1-1
size: NA

DNA: TGTGCCAGCAGCCTCCGGGACAGGGACACTGAAGCTTTCTTT
CDR3: CASSLRDRDTEAFF
D: TRBD1
V: TRBV3-1/TRBV3-2
J: TRBJ1-1
size: NA

DNA: TGTGCCAGCTCAAACTTAGCCACCCTACAGAACACCGGGGAGCTGTTTTTT
CDR3: CASSNLATLQNTGELFF
D: NA
V: TRBV18
J: TRBJ2-2
size: NA

DNA: TGTGCCAGCAGTACCGGGACAGAAAATCAGCCCCAGCATTTT
CDR3: CASSTGTENQPQHF
D: TRBD1
V: TRBV6-2/TRBV6-3
J: TRBJ1-5
size: NA

DNA: TGTGCCAGCAGCGTAGTCAGCGGGGGCGCTCCCGGGGAGCTGTTTTTT
CDR3: CASSVVSGGAPGELFF
D: TRBD2
V: TRBV9
J: TRBJ2-2
size: NA

DNA: TGTGCCAGCAGTGAATTATGGGCAGGGGGGTTCTCTGGGGCCAACGTCCTGACTTTC
CDR3: CASSELWAGGFSGANVLTF
D: NA
V: TRBV2
J: TRBJ2-6
size: NA

DNA: TGTGCTAGCAGCAAGCTGGACAGGGGCACAGATACGCAGTATTTT
CDR3: CASSKLDRGTDTQYF
D: TRBD1
V: TRBV7-7
J: TRBJ2-3
size: few

DNA: TGTGCCAGCATCCAATCTGGAAACACCATATATTTT
CDR3: CASIQSGNTIYF
D: NA
V: TRBV5-5
J: TRBJ1-3
size: NA

DNA: TGTGCCAGCAGCTATGGACAGGGGCCGAACACTGAAGCTTTCTTT
CDR3: CASSYGQGPNTEAFF
D: TRBD1
V: TRBV5-6
J: TRBJ1-1
size: NA

DNA: TGTGCCAGCAGCGTAGAGTCGAGGGATCTCTATGGCTACACCTTC
CDR3: CASSVESRDLYGYTF
D: NA
V: TRBV9
J: TRBJ1-2
size: NA

DNA: TGTGCCAGCAGTGTCCTAGCGGGAGGAAACACCGGGGAGCTGTTTTTT
CDR3: CASSVLAGGNTGELFF
D: TRBD2
V: TRBV9
J: TRBJ2-2
size: NA

DNA: TGTGCCAGCAGCTTTCTATTCCGCAGGGAGGGCTATGGCTACACCTTC
CDR3: CASSFLFRREGYGYTF
D: NA
V: TRBV13
J: TRBJ1-2
size: once